This T cell receptor (beta chain) was recovered during a study of cytomegalovirus exposure and HLA in healthy donors. Study results and limitations: Rarity held for most TCR sequences, but there were some public TCRs that occurred in many donors. It was found in a later analysis that first-cohort TCR clusters tended to co-occur in the approximately 130 validation repertoires.

Worth noting for this clone: The antigen is unknown.

TCRdb's table, derived via immunoSEQ multiplex PCR, lists solely in-frame clones and lacks some. The table records 90,000 to 100,000 clones, 87% of them present only once. Trimming shortened V by 3 bases and J by 2 bases, and 11 bases separated the two germline ends. Germline CDR1 and CDR2: SGHRS and YFSETQ. The CDR3 sequence is 14 residues long. Sequencing was carried out using PBMCs. The V call is TRBV5-1, the J call TRBJ1-2, with a weak D call TRBD1 (5 bases). The clonotype comes from a woman aged 30 to 39 in good health and CMV-seronegative. The DNA of the CDR3 is TGCGCCAGCAGCTCCACACAGGTGAACTATGGCTACACCTTC. Its translation: CASSSTQVNYGYTF.